Each of the 23 T cell receptor beta chains below was sequenced from the same sample in a study of T-cell reconstitution after alpha-beta-depleted transplantation in children. Unique molecular identifiers featured in how the TCRbeta library was prepared. Each CDR3 protein gets one entry after TCRdb re-called the PCR reads with MiXCR. The sample has some 200,000 distinct CDR3 sequences, about 7% seen once. The source material was PBMCs, sampled before TCRalphabeta/CD19-depleted stem cell transplant. Receptor source: a boy between 2 and 10 years old with acute lymphoblastic leukemia, due to receive a stem cell transplant.

This clonotype was observed at least ten times. The rearrangement uses TRBV29-1 and TRBJ2-2; TRBD1 might be the D (5 bases). The CDR3 sequence is 14 residues long. Germline assignment: CDR1 SQVTM and CDR2 ANQGSEA. V was shortened by 7 bases and J by 3 bases, with 15 bases between the two germline ends. The CDR3 reads CSAPWSRDTGELFF. The CDR3 DNA sequence: TGCAGCGCCCCATGGAGCAGGGACACCGGGGAGCTGTTTTTT.

CDR3 sequence (DNA): TGTGCCAGCAGTTTAGCGGGAGGGCTGAACACTGAAGCTTTCTTT. This sequence encodes CASSLAGGLNTEAFF. The V call is TRBV12-3 or TRBV12-4, the J call TRBJ1-1, with D uncertain. CDR3 length equals 15 residues. With 0 bases removed from V and 0 bases from J, the gap between germline ends came to 8 bases.

The table lists this clonotype with many counts. The chain joins TRBV29-1 to TRBJ2-7; 7 nucleotides line up with TRBD1. Germline V gene lookup returns CDR1 SQVTM and CDR2 ANQGSEA. The CDR3 is made up of 14 amino acids. Trimming cost V 5 bases and J 3 bases; bases outside gene matches: 10. As DNA, the CDR3 is TGCAGCGTTTATCTCGTACAGGGGAACTACGAGCAGTACTTC. This codes for CSVYLVQGNYEQYF.

This clonotype has ten or more counts. The J gene is TRBJ2-1, the V gene TRBV18, with D possibly TRBD2 on 6 matching bases. The CDR3 is made up of 16 amino acids. Germline loops: CDR1 KGHSH, CDR2 LQKENI. The V end lost 2 bases, the J end lost 5 bases, and 16 bases lay between the germline ends. As DNA, the CDR3 is TGTGCCAGCTCACCATCCCGCGGGATTTTCAACAATGAGCAGTTCTTC. As protein: CASSPSRGIFNNEQFF.

At least ten counts were recorded for this clonotype. The chain recombines TRBV20-1 with TRBJ2-1; 8 bases align to TRBD2. The CDR3 is made up of 17 amino acids. Losses at the gene ends were 0 bases for V and 0 bases for J; bases not matched to a gene: 7. The germline gives CDR1 DFQATT, CDR2 SNEGSKA (reference sequence). The CDR3 loop reads CSARDVPGGASYNEQFF. The DNA for the CDR3 is TGCAGTGCTAGAGATGTGCCCGGGGGGGCCTCCTACAATGAGCAGTTCTTC.

This clonotype was recorded at least ten times. V gene TRBV18 combines with J gene TRBJ2-7; TRBD2 aligns across 8 bases. The J segment lost 1 base and the V segment lost 3 bases, leaving 5 bases of the junction unmatched. CDR3 length: 15 residues. Looked up from germline, CDR1 is KGHSH and CDR2 is LQKENI. Here the CDR3 reads CASSPGRGASYEQYF. In DNA, the CDR3 is TGTGCCAGCTCACCGGGGCGGGGGGCATCCTACGAGCAGTACTTC.

This sequence joins TRBV5-1 and TRBJ2-5; no clear D. The germline V gene encodes CDR1 SGHRS and CDR2 YFSETQ. Trimming left V 4 bases short and J 1 base short, with 14 bases between. This CDR3 has 15 residues. The CDR3 sequence is CASSNQSPFQETQYF. CDR3 DNA: TGCGCCAGCAGCAACCAGAGCCCCTTCCAAGAGACCCAGTACTTC.

This clonotype has a count of ten or more. The J gene is TRBJ2-6, the V gene TRBV29-1; no firm D call. The V gene's germline CDR1 is SQVTM and CDR2 ANQGSEA. The CDR3 is 16 residues long. Trimming cost V 0 bases and J 3 bases, with 12 bases left between them. The CDR3 nucleotides are TGCAGCGTTGAAGATCCCCTCACGGGTGGGGCCAACGTCCTGACTTTC. Its protein product is CSVEDPLTGGANVLTF.

In this sample, this clonotype turned up many times. The chain recombines TRBV7-3 with TRBJ2-1; tentatively, D is TRBD1 or TRBD2 (5 bases each). V shed 5 bases and J shed 4 bases, with 18 bases lying between them. CDR1 is SGHTA and CDR2 is FQGTGA in the germline V gene. The CDR3 runs to 16 residues. CDR3: CASSPGVGDAYNEQFF. The CDR3 region has the DNA TGTGCCAGCAGCCCCGGAGTCGGGGACGCTTACAATGAGCAGTTCTTC.

The CDR3 DNA follows: TGTGCCAGCAGCTTAGTCCATGATCAGCCCCAGCATTTT. Translated, it gives CASSLVHDQPQHF. The rearrangement uses TRBV11-2 and TRBJ1-5; unclear D gene. The V and J ends lost 1 base and 5 bases respectively, with 6 bases between them. Germline V lookup: CDR1 SGHAT, CDR2 FQNNGV. This CDR3 contains 13 residues.

This sequence joins TRBV5-1 and TRBJ1-3; no clear D gene. Germline CDR1 is SGHRS and CDR2 is YFSETQ. Trimming cost V 0 bases and J 7 bases, with 17 bases left between them. This CDR3 is built from 16 residues. CDR3 sequence reads: CASSLGGWLSQNTIYF. In DNA, the CDR3 is TGCGCCAGCAGCTTGGGCGGGTGGCTCAGCCAGAACACCATATATTTT.

This clonotype was observed at least ten times. The V call is TRBV28, the J call TRBJ1-4; no definite D call. The germline CDR1 and CDR2 sequences are MDHEN and SYDVKM. The CDR3 consists of 15 residues. Between the trimmed V and J ends, which lost 6 bases and 7 bases, there was a span of 18 bases. The CDR3 region is CASRMKPFLPEKLFF. CDR3 coding DNA: TGTGCCAGCAGGATGAAGCCCTTTCTCCCTGAAAAACTGTTTTTT.

This clonotype came up many times. The gene calls are TRBV11-3 and TRBJ2-3; D unresolved. The germline V and J ends were trimmed by 5 bases and 2 bases, with 14 bases remaining between them. Germline V gene lookup returns CDR1 SGHNT and CDR2 YENEEA. There are 15 residues in the CDR3. Here the CDR3 DNA reads TGTGCCAGCAGCGCCAGGTCCGGTTTCACAGATACGCAGTATTTT. Protein product: CASSARSGFTDTQYF.

V is TRBV30 and J is TRBJ2-1, with TRBD1 as a possible D gene (6 bases). This CDR3 has 12 amino acids. V gave up 5 bases and J gave up 6 bases, with 11 bases separating them. Germline values: CDR1 GTSNPN, CDR2 SVGIG (reference sequence). The CDR3, as DNA: TGTGCCTGGGCCCGAGGGGGCAATGAGCAGTTCTTC. Protein: CAWARGGNEQFF.

Worth noting for this clonotype: Possible read error: a much larger clone is one base away. The rearrangement joins TRBV3-1 to TRBJ2-1, with D perhaps matching TRBD1 or TRBD2 (5 bases each). Germline CDR1 LGHDT, CDR2 YNNKEL (reference sequence). V shed 1 base and J shed 2 bases, with 9 bases lying between them. The CDR3 covers 15 residues. CDR3: CASSQGLGAYNEQFF. The DNA of the CDR3 is TGTGCCAGCAGCCAAGGGCTGGGGGCCTACAATGAGCAGTTCTTC.

There are a few counts of this clonotype. The chain recombines TRBV10-3 with TRBJ1-5, with D possibly TRBD1 on 6 matching bases. The CDR3 covers 14 residues. Trimming stripped 10 bases from V and 6 bases from J, with 19 bases between. Germline CDR1 is ENHRY and CDR2 is SYGVKD. The CDR3 loop reads CATRNTGRGQPQHF. CDR3 in DNA: TGTGCCACCCGAAATACAGGGCGCGGTCAGCCCCAGCATTTT.

This clonotype has only a few counts. The chain couples TRBV7-9 to TRBJ1-1, with unresolved D. Trimming left V 0 bases short and J 1 base short, with 6 bases between. This CDR3 has 14 amino acids. Germline loops: CDR1 SEHNR, CDR2 FQNEAQ (reference sequence). The CDR3 sequence: CASSLAESNTEAFF. CDR3 nucleotide sequence: TGTGCCAGCAGCTTAGCGGAGTCGAACACTGAAGCTTTCTTT.

At least ten counts were recorded for this clonotype. The chain uses TRBV20-1 and TRBJ2-7, with 14 bases that match TRBD2. Germline V CDR1 and CDR2: DFQATT, SNEGSKA (reference sequence). CDR3 length equals 16 residues. The junction had 6 bases not matched to a gene; V was cut back by 2 bases and J by 3 bases. CDR3 amino acids: CSARRLAGGIGYEQYF. The CDR3 nucleotides are TGCAGTGCTAGAAGACTAGCGGGGGGGATTGGCTACGAGCAGTACTTC.

With respect to this clonotype: This may come from a read error, since a much larger clone is one base off. This likely comes from a read error, as the CDR3 has no conserved phenylalanine or tryptophan at its end. The V call is TRBV20-1, the J call TRBJ1-2, with a possible D match to TRBD1 (5 bases). This CDR3 has 10 amino acids. Germline CDR1 is DFQATT and CDR2 is SNEGSKA (reference sequence). Trimming left V 5 bases short and J 8 bases short, with 9 bases between. DNA for the CDR3: TGCAGTGCTTCGGACACCGGCTACACCTCC. Residues: CSASDTGYTS.

This clonotype came up many times. The chain recombines TRBV7-2 with TRBJ2-6; D remains unclear. The CDR3 loop spans 13 amino acids. Trimming took 3 bases from V and 4 from J, leaving 4 bases between them. Germline values: CDR1 SGHTA, CDR2 FQGNSA. CDR3 protein: CASSFYGANVLTF. CDR3 in DNA: TGTGCCAGCAGCTTCTACGGGGCCAACGTCCTGACTTTC.

The chain recombines TRBV5-5 with TRBJ1-4, with a weak D call TRBD1 (5 bases). This CDR3 has 17 amino acids. The ends were cut back, 3 bases at V and 8 bases at J, with 23 bases in the middle. The V gene's germline CDR1 is SGHKS and CDR2 YYEKEE (reference sequence). For the CDR3, the DNA is TGTGCCAGCAGCTCTGGACAAGGGGCGGGCTTTAGGGAAAAACTGTTTTTT. It encodes CASSSGQGAGFREKLFF.

The table lists this clonotype with a few counts. This rearrangement joins TRBV5-6 to TRBJ2-1; 7 bases are a match to TRBD1. The CDR3 totals 15 residues. Germline V gives CDR1 SGHDT, CDR2 YYEEEE. Trimming at V came to 5 bases and at J to 7 bases, leaving 12 bases not matched to a gene. The CDR3 DNA reads as TGTGCCAGCAGTCCTGTGAGGGGGCGCCTTAATGAGCAGTTCTTC. This sequence encodes CASSPVRGRLNEQFF.

This sequence joins TRBV6-2 or TRBV6-3 and TRBJ2-7; the match to TRBD2 covers 13 bases. J lost 6 bases, V lost 2 bases, and 4 bases had no gene match. Germline V gives CDR1 MNHEY, CDR2 SVGEGT. The CDR3 covers 15 residues. CDR3 nucleotides: TGTGCCAGCAGTTACAGGCGACTAGCGGGAGGCGAGCAGTACTTC. It is translated as CASSYRRLAGGEQYF.